This paragraph covers one T cell receptor (beta chain) sequence. The target antigen is unknown. Assay used: immunoSEQ multiplex PCR; TCRdb lists only in-frame clones, some missing. The sample holds some 150,000 clones, approximately 90% seen once. These data originate in a study of T cell responses to AZD1222 COVID-19 vaccine. Notes on the study in general: Researchers took repertoire samples only after the peak T cell response had come. Nearly half of unique spike-specific TCRs reportedly avoided B.1.351 and B.1.1.7 mutated regions. Spike-specific TCR repertoires showed rising breadth and depth after two AZD1222 doses. Donors, mostly white British, included more females; clonal diversity was possibly underestimated.

The V and J ends lost 0 bases and 2 bases respectively, with 11 bases between them. CDR1 and CDR2 (germline): WSHSY, SAAADI. This CDR3 has 15 amino acids. The chain recombines TRBV10-2 with TRBJ2-7, with D hard to call. The source is an adult in good health. The source was peripheral blood, collected on day 0 of AZD1222 vaccination. The CDR3 coding sequence is TGCGCCAGCAGTGAGTCTTCCGAGATAACCTACGAGCAGTACTTC. Residues: CASSESSEITYEQYF.